Presented here are 31 T cell receptor beta chains from one specimen sequenced in a study of blood T cell repertoires in COVID-19. Profiled with immunoSEQ multiplex PCR; TCRdb holds only in-frame clones, not every one. This sample has approximately 220,000 clones, with around 85% found just once. Sequenced sample: peripheral blood. These TCRs come from a woman aged 80 or over with acute or convalescent COVID-19.

The chain joins TRBV6-4 to TRBJ2-1, with 8 nucleotides matching TRBD2. Looked up from germline, CDR1 is MRHNA and CDR2 is SNTAGT. V was clipped by 0 bases and J by 12 bases; unmatched bases: 4. CDR3 length: 13 amino acids. This CDR3 reads CASSDSTAGGQFF. The CDR3 nucleotides read TGTGCCAGCAGTGACTCGACTGCGGGAGGGCAGTTCTTC.

The V and J genes are TRBV6-4 and TRBJ1-2; 9 bases are a match to TRBD1. The CDR3 is 16 residues long. Trimming removed 0 bases from V and 5 bases from J; junction bases left unmatched: 7. Germline V CDR1 and CDR2: MRHNA, SNTAGT. CDR3 protein: CASSDSTQGAGYGYTF. CDR3 nucleotides: TGTGCCAGCAGTGACTCGACACAGGGGGCTGGATATGGCTACACCTTC.

The rearrangement uses TRBV2 and TRBJ1-1, with D possibly matching TRBD1 (6 bases). The CDR3 loop spans 15 amino acids. Looked up from germline, CDR1 is SNHLY and CDR2 is FYNNEI. Trimming removed 4 bases at V and 0 bases at J, with 12 bases between. The CDR3, as DNA: TGTGCCAGCAGTGTCAGACAGGCGATGAACACTGAAGCTTTCTTT. Protein sequence: CASSVRQAMNTEAFF.

The chain employs TRBV25-1 and TRBJ1-4; D uncertain. This CDR3 has 13 residues. Germline CDR1 MGHDK, CDR2 SYGVNS. Trimming removed 5 bases from V and 6 bases from J, with 10 bases in between. In nucleotides, the CDR3 is TGTGCCAGCAGTCTCGGTACCTATGAAAAACTGTTTTTT. As protein: CASSLGTYEKLFF.

The chain uses TRBV24-1 and TRBJ1-2; TRBD1 matches 7 bases. The CDR3 consists of 13 residues. Trimming removed 5 bases from V and 6 bases from J; junction bases left unmatched: 5. Germline CDR1 is KGHDR and CDR2 is SFDVKD. The CDR3 DNA follows: TGTGCCACCAGTGTAGGAGGGGGCGATGGCTACACCTTC. It codes for CATSVGGGDGYTF.

The V gene is TRBV18, the J gene TRBJ1-3, with D tentatively TRBD1 (6 bases). V was clipped by 3 bases and J by 1 base, with 10 bases between them. The CDR3 runs to 15 residues. The germline gives CDR1 KGHSH, CDR2 LQKENI. CDR3: CASSPAGVSGNTIYF. In nucleotides, the CDR3 is TGTGCCAGCTCACCGGCAGGGGTTTCTGGAAACACCATATATTTT.

The chain is built from TRBV6-5 and TRBJ1-2, with D maybe TRBD1 (5 bases). The CDR3 consists of 14 residues. Germline-derived CDR1 and CDR2 are MNHEY and SVGAGI. V was pared by 8 bases and J by 4 bases, with 17 bases between. The CDR3 is CASEPNRGGYGYTF. The CDR3 bases are TGTGCCAGCGAACCTAACCGGGGGGGCTATGGCTACACCTTC.

This clone has only a few counts. The chain links TRBV5-4 to TRBJ1-6; possibly TRBD1 for D (5 bases). Trimming left V 4 bases short and J 2 bases short, with 19 bases between. This CDR3 contains 18 residues. Looked up from germline, CDR1 is SGHNT and CDR2 is YYREEE (reference sequence). In DNA form, the CDR3 reads TGTGCCAGCAGCAGCTTGTCGGGGGGACTTACCTATAATTCACCCCTCCACTTT. The encoded protein is CASSSLSGGLTYNSPLHF. Drawing the rest from reference TRBV5-4 and TRBJ1-6, the complete variable domain is ETGVTQSPTHLIKTRGQQVTLRCSSQSGHNTVSWYQQALGQGPQFIFQYYREEENGRGNFPPRFSGLQFPNYSSELNVNALELDDSALYLCASSSLSGGLTYNSPLHFGNGTRLTVT.

V usage is TRBV5-1 and J usage is TRBJ2-7; D might be TRBD1 (6 bases). The CDR3 sequence is 13 residues long. Looked up from germline, CDR1 is SGHRS and CDR2 is YFSETQ. V was pared by 7 bases and J by 3 bases, with 14 bases between. Here the CDR3 DNA reads TGCGCCAGCCGGCAAGACAGGAGCTACGAGCAGTACTTC. Translating gives CASRQDRSYEQYF.

A single count supports this clone. The CDR3, as DNA: TGCGCCAGCAGCTTGGGACAGTCAATCTCTGGAAACACCATATATTTT. This gives the protein CASSLGQSISGNTIYF. The V call is TRBV5-1, the J call TRBJ1-3, with a weak D call TRBD1 (5 bases). With 0 bases removed from V and 0 bases from J, the gap between germline ends came to 10 bases. This CDR3 has 16 residues. CDR1 SGHRS and CDR2 YFSETQ come from the germline V gene. The variable domain in full, with the rest retrieved from reference TRBV5-1 and TRBJ1-3, is KAGVTQTPRYLIKTRGQQVTLSCSPISGHRSVSWYQQTPGQGLQFLFEYFSETQRNKGNFPGRFSGRQFSNSRSEMNVSTLELGDSALYLCASSLGQSISGNTIYFGEGSWLTVV.

The V gene is TRBV15, the J gene TRBJ2-7, with D possibly TRBD1 on 5 matching bases. The germline CDR1 and CDR2 sequences are LNHNV and YYDKDF (reference sequence). Trimming took 3 bases from V and 2 from J, leaving 11 bases between them. The CDR3 has 14 amino acids. Written as DNA, the CDR3 is TGTGCCACCAGCAGGGTAGGACATCCCTACGAGCAGTACTTC. Translation: CATSRVGHPYEQYF.

The rearrangement joins TRBV6-5 to TRBJ1-2; D is ambiguous. From germline, CDR1 is MNHEY and CDR2 SVGAGI. The CDR3 sequence is 14 residues long. The V end lost 5 bases, the J end lost 5 bases, and 15 bases lay between the germline ends. CDR3 amino acids: CASSPLRGLYGYTF. The DNA of the CDR3 is TGTGCCAGCAGTCCCTTGCGGGGATTATATGGCTACACCTTC.

The chain joins TRBV6-5 to TRBJ1-6; 11 bases fit TRBD1. Germline loops: CDR1 MNHEY, CDR2 SVGAGI. J was trimmed by 6 bases and V by 10 bases; bases with no gene match: 2. The CDR3 consists of 13 residues. CDR3: CAMGQGVNSPLHF. The CDR3 DNA reads TGTGCCATGGGACAGGGGGTTAATTCACCCCTCCACTTT.

The chain is built from TRBV3-1 (or the pseudogene TRBV3-2) and TRBJ1-1, with TRBD1 matching over 7 bases. Germline-derived CDR1 and CDR2 are LGHDT and YNNKEL (reference sequence). This CDR3 has 13 amino acids. Unmatched junction bases numbered 5, after V lost 3 bases and J lost 7 bases. This chain's CDR3 is CASSHGTALEAFF. The CDR3 DNA follows: TGTGCCAGCAGCCACGGGACAGCCCTTGAAGCTTTCTTT.

This clone showed up just a few times. The V gene is TRBV5-1, the J gene TRBJ1-1; D not resolved. There are 14 residues in the CDR3. CDR1 is SGHRS and CDR2 is YFSETQ in the germline V gene. V was pared by 4 bases and J by 2 bases, with 12 bases between. CDR3: CASSQETVNTEAFF. DNA for the CDR3: TGCGCCAGCAGCCAAGAAACAGTTAACACTGAAGCTTTCTTT.

J is TRBJ2-7 and V is TRBV19, with TRBD2 matching over 8 bases. V trimming: 3 bases; J trimming: 2 bases; junction bases outside the gene matches: 3. Germline CDR1 LNHDA, CDR2 SQIVND (reference sequence). This CDR3 comprises 14 residues. CDR3 amino acids: CASSILAGTYEQYF. CDR3 coding DNA: TGTGCCAGTAGTATCTTAGCGGGGACCTACGAGCAGTACTTC.

There are a few counts of this clone. V and J are TRBV9 and TRBJ2-5; the match to TRBD1 covers 7 bases. The CDR3 is 14 residues long. V lost 4 bases to trimming and J lost 3 bases; unmatched junction nucleotides: 6. Germline V lookup: CDR1 SGDLS, CDR2 YYNGEE. DNA of the CDR3: TGTGCCAGCAGCCCCCGGACAGGCGAAGAGACCCAGTACTTC. Translated: CASSPRTGEETQYF.

The CDR3 sequence: CASSAPDRANNQPQHF. In DNA, the CDR3 is TGTGCCAGCAGCGCCCCCGACAGGGCCAACAATCAGCCCCAGCATTTT. This rearrangement joins TRBV9 to TRBJ1-5, with 7 bases fitting TRBD1. The V segment lost 3 bases and the J segment 3 bases; nucleotides outside the gene matches: 9. The CDR3 has 16 amino acids. Germline assignment: CDR1 SGDLS and CDR2 YYNGEE.

This clone turned up a few times. This chain uses TRBV2 with TRBJ2-2; D is possibly TRBD1 (7 bases). The V gene lost 6 bases and the J gene lost 6 bases, with 14 bases spanning the gap. The germline V gene encodes CDR1 SNHLY and CDR2 FYNNEI. The CDR3 has 14 residues. The DNA for the CDR3 is TGTGCCAGCAGGCAGGGGGGCAGTCCCGGGGAGCTGTTTTTT. This sequence encodes CASRQGGSPGELFF. The whole variable domain, filled in from reference TRBV2 and TRBJ2-2, reads EPEVTQTPSHQVTQMGQEVILRCVPISNHLYFYWYRQILGQKVEFLVSFYNNEISEKSEIFDDQFSVERPDGSNFTLKIRSTKLEDSAMYFCASRQGGSPGELFFGEGSRLTVL.

In its sample, this clone was seen many times. The CDR3 spells CASSARGEGYEQYF. The CDR3 region has the DNA TGTGCCAGCTCCGCGCGGGGCGAGGGGTACGAGCAGTACTTC. The chain joins TRBV18 to TRBJ2-7; maybe TRBD2 (6 bases). The CDR3 runs to 14 residues. V shed 6 bases and J shed 4 bases, with 16 bases lying between them. Per germline, CDR1 KGHSH and CDR2 LQKENI.

The rearrangement joins TRBV5-4 to TRBJ2-1, with 14 bases fitting TRBD2. Germline loops: CDR1 SGHNT, CDR2 YYREEE (reference sequence). J lost 9 bases, V lost 3 bases, and 8 bases had no gene match. The CDR3 runs to 16 residues. The CDR3 DNA is TGTGCCAGCAGCTCAATGACTAGCGGGAGGGGTAGTGAGCAGTTCTTC. It codes for CASSSMTSGRGSEQFF.

The J gene is TRBJ2-6, the V gene TRBV12-5; TRBD2 aligns across 7 bases. Germline CDR1 LGHNT, CDR2 FRNRAP. This CDR3 is 18 amino acids long. V lost 5 bases, J lost 2 bases, and 12 bases stayed unmatched. CDR3 sequence (DNA): TGTGCTAGTGGTCCCCCCTCCGGGGCGGGAGCTGGGGCCAACGTCCTGACTTTC. Its protein product is CASGPPSGAGAGANVLTF.

V usage is TRBV18 and J usage is TRBJ1-1, with TRBD1 identical over 7 bases. The germline V gene has CDR1 KGHSH and CDR2 LQKENI. Trimming cost V 1 base and J 4 bases; bases outside gene matches: 9. This CDR3 contains 16 residues. The CDR3 sequence: CASSPQGARNPTEAFF. In nucleotides, the CDR3 is TGTGCCAGCTCACCACAGGGGGCGCGAAATCCCACTGAAGCTTTCTTT. Together with reference TRBV18 and TRBJ1-1, the CDR3 gives the full variable domain: NAGVMQNPRHLVRRRGQEARLRCSPMKGHSHVYWYRQLPEEGLKFMVYLQKENIIDESGMPKERFSAEFPKEGPSILRIQQVVRGDSAAYFCASSPQGARNPTEAFFGQGTRLTVV.

The chain employs TRBV6-1 and TRBJ2-2; 7 bases agree with TRBD2. This CDR3 has 16 amino acids. V lost 1 base, J lost 1 base, and 3 bases stayed unmatched. Germline V gene lookup returns CDR1 MNHNS and CDR2 SASEGT. The CDR3 nucleotides are TGTGCCAGCAGTGAAGGCCAGCGGGGGAACACCGGGGAGCTGTTTTTT. The encoded protein is CASSEGQRGNTGELFF.

The gene calls are TRBV20-1 and TRBJ2-3; D is undetermined. The CDR3 totals 15 residues. The V end was cut by 3 bases, the J end by 2 bases, with 15 bases between. Germline CDR1 reads DFQATT; CDR2 reads SNEGSKA (reference sequence). The CDR3 is CSASSGSSYTDTQYF. CDR3 in DNA: TGCAGTGCTAGTTCAGGATCTTCATACACAGATACGCAGTATTTT.

This rearrangement joins TRBV5-4 to TRBJ2-7, with D possibly matching TRBD2 (6 bases). Trimming shortened V by 3 bases and J by 0 bases, and 13 bases separated the two germline ends. The CDR3 is made up of 15 amino acids. Germline loops: CDR1 SGHNT, CDR2 YYREEE (reference sequence). DNA for the CDR3: TGTGCCAGCAGCTCGAAGGACGGGAGCTCCTACGAGCAGTACTTC. It is translated as CASSSKDGSSYEQYF.

This clone was recorded only once. The chain recombines TRBV5-1 with TRBJ2-2; TRBD2 agrees at 9 bases. Trimming removed 2 bases from V and 1 base from J; junction bases left unmatched: 3. The CDR3 is made up of 16 amino acids. Germline CDR1 reads SGHRS; CDR2 reads YFSETQ. CDR3 nucleotide sequence: TGCGCCAGCAGCTTCGCGGGAGGGGGGAACACCGGGGAGCTGTTTTTT. Translating gives CASSFAGGGNTGELFF.

The CDR3 DNA sequence: TGTGCCAGCAGCAGGGGCCCCTCCAGGGAGCTGTTTTTT. It is translated as CASSRGPSRELFF. This chain joins TRBV21-1 and TRBJ2-2; the listed D gene, TRBD1, was not tested against the DNA. TRBV21-1 is a listed pseudogene. The CDR3 covers 13 residues.

This rearrangement joins TRBV7-2 to TRBJ2-3; 7 bases line up with TRBD1. CDR3 length equals 15 residues. Germline CDR1 SGHTA, CDR2 FQGNSA. The trim removed 6 bases at V and 3 bases at J, leaving 9 bases unmatched. CDR3: CASSYDREGTDTQYF. As DNA, the CDR3 is TGTGCCAGCAGTTATGACAGGGAAGGGACAGATACGCAGTATTTT.

This clone was counted once. The V gene is TRBV3-1 (or the pseudogene TRBV3-2), the J gene TRBJ1-5; D is unresolved. Germline V gene sequence: CDR1 LGHDT, CDR2 YNNKEL (reference sequence). V gave up 1 base and J gave up 4 bases, with 11 bases separating them. This CDR3 comprises 15 residues. CDR3 residues: CASSQGASLNQPQHF. CDR3 nucleotide sequence: TGTGCCAGCAGCCAAGGGGCCAGCTTAAATCAGCCCCAGCATTTT.

This chain uses TRBV2 with TRBJ1-5; 7 bases are a match to TRBD1. V dropped 2 bases and J dropped 5; count of bases not matched to a gene: 3. Germline-derived CDR1 and CDR2 are SNHLY and FYNNEI. This CDR3 spans 14 amino acids. The CDR3 region is CASSEKGGYQPQHF. The CDR3, as DNA: TGTGCCAGCAGTGAAAAAGGGGGCTATCAGCCCCAGCATTTT. Filled out from reference TRBV2 and TRBJ1-5, the complete variable domain reads EPEVTQTPSHQVTQMGQEVILRCVPISNHLYFYWYRQILGQKVEFLVSFYNNEISEKSEIFDDQFSVERPDGSNFTLKIRSTKLEDSAMYFCASSEKGGYQPQHFGDGTRLSIL.